This entry lists 2 T cell receptor beta chains sequenced from one sample in a study of blood T cell repertoires in COVID-19 (dated by TCRdb to 2018 to 2020). The library was made by the immunoSEQ multiplex PCR assay. Drawn from immuneACCESS, this table holds only the in-frame rearrangements with V and J called that TCRdb kept. Clones are partly lost; checked studies trace under half to an unresolved V gene and leave the rest unexplained. Recorded for this sample are more than 90,000 clones; under 80% of them occurred a single time. The ten largest clonotypes hold roughly 2.7% of the sample. Sequenced: peripheral blood. These receptors were taken from a man in his forties or fifties with acute or convalescent COVID-19.

The gene calls are TRBV6-5 and TRBJ2-5; the D gene is possibly TRBD1 (6 bases). V was clipped by 2 bases and J by 4 bases, with 14 bases between them. Looked up from germline, CDR1 is MNHEY and CDR2 is SVGAGI. The CDR3 contains 15 residues. Here the CDR3 DNA reads TGTGCCAGCAGTTACGGAGGACAGCAAACAGAGACCCAGTACTTC. Its translation is CASSYGGQQTETQYF.

The chain is built from TRBV6-2 or TRBV6-3 and TRBJ1-2; D possibly corresponds to TRBD1 (6 bases). The CDR3 contains 14 residues. CDR1 and CDR2 from the germline V gene are MNHEY and SVGEGT. The V end lost 0 bases, the J end lost 6 bases, and 11 bases lay between the germline ends. CDR3 sequence: CASSYSGGPDGYTF. CDR3 sequence (DNA): TGTGCCAGCAGTTACTCGGGGGGGCCTGATGGCTACACCTTC.